The next 31 T cell receptor beta chains were all read from a single sample in a study of shared clonotypes between healthy human individuals (dated by TCRdb to the early 2020s). Library preparation was by the immunoSEQ multiplex PCR assay. TCRdb took over this immuneACCESS table, retaining in-frame rearrangements with V and J assigned. Such tables are incomplete; in checked studies, under half of the missing clones stem from an unresolved V gene, and the remainder is unexplained. Counted in this sample were some 2,000,000 clones; around 95% of them appeared once. Together, the top ten hold 0.1% to 0.15% of the sample. Sequenced: naive CD4+ T cells sorted from blood. The cell subset or site label corresponds to: CD45RA+ positively selected. The source is a man aged 18 to 30 in good health.

The rearrangement joins TRBV5-1 to TRBJ1-3; D ambiguous. The germline V gene has CDR1 SGHRS and CDR2 YFSETQ. This CDR3 contains 15 residues. V was pared by 4 bases and J by 0 bases, with 11 bases between. DNA for the CDR3: TGCGCCAGCAGCGTCGACAATAGCTCTGGAAACACCATATATTTT. Its translation: CASSVDNSSGNTIYF.

The chain combines TRBV28 with TRBJ2-2; TRBD1 matches 8 bases. The V segment lost 6 bases and the J segment 3 bases; nucleotides outside the gene matches: 6. The CDR3 sequence is 15 residues long. Germline lookup yields CDR1 MDHEN and CDR2 SYDVKM. The CDR3: CASRRDRIYTGELFF. The CDR3 DNA reads TGTGCCAGCAGACGGGACAGGATATACACCGGGGAGCTGTTTTTT.

On this clone itself: Compared with germline, one end of the junction differs, possibly owing to a read error. The chain joins TRBV7-7 to TRBJ2-5; D is possibly TRBD1 (5 bases). The CDR3 sequence is 15 residues long. CDR1 and CDR2 (germline): SSHAT, FNYEAQ (reference sequence). The CDR3 loop is CASSLLATVQETQYF. The CDR3 coding sequence is TGTGCTAGCAGCTTACTGGCGACAGTACAAGAGACCCAGTACTTC.

Notes on this clone: The same CDR3 can be traced to other DNA sequences in this sample. The rearrangement uses TRBV18 and TRBJ2-7; D might be TRBD1 or TRBD2, each matching 5 bases. CDR3 length equals 14 residues. Germline CDR1 KGHSH, CDR2 LQKENI. Trimming left V 2 bases short and J 2 bases short, with 10 bases between. The CDR3 sequence is CASSPGGGPYEQYF. For the CDR3, the DNA is TGTGCCAGCTCACCAGGGGGTGGTCCCTACGAGCAGTACTTC. The variable domain in full, completed from reference TRBV18 and TRBJ2-7, reads NAGVMQNPRHLVRRRGQEARLRCSPMKGHSHVYWYRQLPEEGLKFMVYLQKENIIDESGMPKERFSAEFPKEGPSILRIQQVVRGDSAAYFCASSPGGGPYEQYFGPGTRLTVT.

This clone appeared once. The rearrangement joins TRBV6-1 to TRBJ2-7; D is ambiguous. The germline V gene has CDR1 MNHNS and CDR2 SASEGT. Trimming removed 7 bases at V and 4 bases at J, with 17 bases between. The CDR3 sequence is 14 residues long. CDR3 nucleotides: TGTGCCAGCATGAAGCTAGGCCCCGGTTACGAGCAGTACTTC. The encoded protein is CASMKLGPGYEQYF.

The CDR3 DNA reads TGTGCCAGCAGTTCCTGGGGACAGGGGCCCGATCAGCCCCAGCATTTT. Translating gives CASSSWGQGPDQPQHF. V gene TRBV28 combines with J gene TRBJ1-5; 10 bases map to TRBD1. The germline V gene has CDR1 MDHEN and CDR2 SYDVKM. The CDR3 sequence is 16 residues long. V lost 4 bases and J lost 5; bases outside the gene matches: 8. Variable domain in full (rest from reference TRBV28 and TRBJ1-5): DVKVTQSSRYLVKRTGEKVFLECVQDMDHENMFWYRQDPGLGLRLIYFSYDVKMKEKGDIPEGYSVSREKKERFSLILESASTNQTSMYLCASSSWGQGPDQPQHFGDGTRLSIL.

The chain links TRBV18 to TRBJ1-6, with 10 bases fitting TRBD1. In germline, CDR1 is KGHSH, CDR2 LQKENI. The CDR3 is 15 amino acids. Trimming at V came to 5 bases and at J to 5 bases, leaving 3 bases not matched to a gene. The CDR3: CASSGQGGNNSPLHF. The CDR3 DNA follows: TGTGCCAGCTCAGGACAGGGGGGTAATAATTCACCCCTCCACTTT.

The rearrangement joins TRBV5-1 to TRBJ2-1; 8 nucleotides line up with TRBD1. The CDR3 sequence is 15 residues long. From germline, CDR1 is SGHRS and CDR2 YFSETQ. V was pared by 1 base and J by 8 bases, with 8 bases of the junction left unmatched. CDR3 DNA: TGCGCCAGCAGCTTGAACAGGGGGAATATTGATGAGCAGTTCTTC. As protein: CASSLNRGNIDEQFF. Looking up the rest from reference TRBV5-1 and TRBJ2-1 gives the full variable domain: KAGVTQTPRYLIKTRGQQVTLSCSPISGHRSVSWYQQTPGQGLQFLFEYFSETQRNKGNFPGRFSGRQFSNSRSEMNVSTLELGDSALYLCASSLNRGNIDEQFFGPGTRLTVL.

This clone was seen once. V and J are TRBV10-2 and TRBJ1-4; possibly TRBD1 for D (6 bases). The germline V gene encodes CDR1 WSHSY and CDR2 SAAADI. Trimming took 4 bases from V and 3 from J, leaving 12 bases between them. The CDR3 loop spans 15 amino acids. The CDR3 region has the DNA TGCGCCAGCAGTGGAGGGGGGGTGGCTAATGAAAAACTGTTTTTT. This sequence encodes CASSGGGVANEKLFF.

The chain carries TRBV10-1 and TRBJ2-7; D not certain. Germline CDR1 WNHNN, CDR2 SYGVQD (reference sequence). Trimming removed 4 bases from V and 2 bases from J, with 9 bases in between. The CDR3 runs to 13 residues. The CDR3 loop reads CASSVTRAYEQYF. The CDR3 DNA follows: TGCGCCAGCAGTGTGACTCGTGCCTACGAGCAGTACTTC.

Worth noting for this clone: Other nucleotide sequences from this sample produce the same CDR3. V is TRBV30 and J is TRBJ1-5; possibly TRBD1 for D (5 bases). CDR3 length: 13 residues. The germline V and J ends were trimmed by 1 base and 1 base, with 5 bases remaining between them. Germline V lookup: CDR1 GTSNPN, CDR2 SVGIG (reference sequence). The CDR3 bases are TGTGCCTGGAGTGGGGGGAGCAATCAGCCCCAGCATTTT. The encoded protein is CAWSGGSNQPQHF. Full variable domain (remainder filled in from reference TRBV30 and TRBJ1-5): SQTIHQWPATLVQPVGSPLSLECTVEGTSNPNLYWYRQAAGRGLQLLFYSVGIGQISSEVPQNLSASRPQDRQFILSSKKLLLSDSGFYLCAWSGGSNQPQHFGDGTRLSIL.

This clone was picked up one time. In DNA, the CDR3 is TGCGCCAGCAGCCAAGCTCGCGGGGTTAGCTCCTACAATGAGCAGTTCTTC. This sequence encodes CASSQARGVSSYNEQFF. V and J are TRBV4-1 and TRBJ2-1, with D perhaps matching TRBD2 (6 bases). Germline lookup yields CDR1 MGHRA and CDR2 YSYEKL. The CDR3 spans 17 residues. The V end was cut by 1 base, the J end by 0 bases, with 13 bases between.

This clone was observed a single time. The V call is TRBV4-1, the J call TRBJ1-5; 7 nucleotides align to TRBD1. The V gene's germline CDR1 is MGHRA and CDR2 YSYEKL. Trimming took 3 bases from V and 5 from J; bases not matched to a gene: 16. This CDR3 has 18 residues. CDR3 loop: CASSHPRGATFAYQPQHF. DNA for the CDR3: TGCGCCAGCAGCCACCCCAGGGGGGCCACTTTCGCTTATCAGCCCCAGCATTTT.

This rearrangement joins TRBV30 to TRBJ1-2; TRBD1 matches 7 bases. CDR1 and CDR2 (germline): GTSNPN, SVGIG (reference sequence). Trimming cost V 0 bases and J 9 bases; bases outside gene matches: 4. The CDR3 totals 12 residues. This chain's CDR3 is CAWSVKGGRYTF. The CDR3 DNA follows: TGTGCCTGGAGTGTCAAAGGGGGCCGCTACACCTTC.

V and J are TRBV7-2 and TRBJ2-3; no clear D gene. This CDR3 spans 15 amino acids. CDR1 is SGHTA and CDR2 is FQGNSA in the germline V gene. The V gene lost 4 bases and the J gene lost 6 bases, with 17 bases spanning the gap. The CDR3 spells CASSSRTLLGDTQYF. The DNA of the CDR3 is TGTGCCAGCAGCTCCCGGACCCTTCTCGGGGATACGCAGTATTTT.

The gene calls are TRBV5-1 and TRBJ1-1; D is unclear. Germline V lookup: CDR1 SGHRS, CDR2 YFSETQ. The CDR3 is 13 amino acids. Trimming took 4 bases from V and 4 from J, leaving 11 bases between them. The CDR3 coding sequence is TGCGCCAGCAGCGTTCCCGAGGGCACTGAAGCTTTCTTT. This translates into CASSVPEGTEAFF.

The V and J genes are TRBV28 and TRBJ1-5, with D uncertain. The CDR3 has 16 residues. Trimming removed 1 base at V and 7 bases at J, with 17 bases between. Germline CDR1 reads MDHEN; CDR2 reads SYDVKM. The CDR3 nucleotides read TGTGCCAGCAGTTTATCATGGTCGGGATCCAGCCAGCCCCAGCATTTT. The encoded protein is CASSLSWSGSSQPQHF.

The chain joins TRBV7-9 to TRBJ1-2; D gene ambiguous. Germline assignment: CDR1 SEHNR and CDR2 FQNEAQ (reference sequence). The V gene lost 7 bases and the J gene lost 0 bases, with 15 bases spanning the gap. This CDR3 region has 15 residues. The CDR3 DNA is TGTGCCAGCACCCTGACGGCAGAAACTAACTATGGCTACACCTTC. Translated: CASTLTAETNYGYTF.

This chain connects TRBV11-2 to TRBJ1-2; D is unresolved. Germline CDR1 and CDR2: SGHAT and FQNNGV. CDR3 size: 16 residues. V was pared by 4 bases and J by 1 base, with 16 bases between. The CDR3 nucleotides read TGTGCCAGCAGCTCCCCCATTGACACAAATAACTATGGCTACACCTTC. It encodes CASSSPIDTNNYGYTF.

The rearrangement uses TRBV30 and TRBJ1-6; TRBD1 matches at 8 bases. The CDR3 consists of 15 residues. V lost 3 bases, J lost 5 bases, and 6 bases stayed unmatched. The germline gives CDR1 GTSNPN, CDR2 SVGIG (reference sequence). CDR3 DNA sequence: TGTGCCTGGAGACGGACAGGGACCGATAATTCACCCCTCCACTTT. Encoded protein: CAWRRTGTDNSPLHF.

J is TRBJ1-6 and V is TRBV30; D is ambiguous. The CDR3 is made up of 15 amino acids. V lost 2 bases, J lost 7 bases, and 15 bases lay in between. Germline V lookup: CDR1 GTSNPN, CDR2 SVGIG (reference sequence). The CDR3 loop is CAWSMDGYTNSPLHF. The CDR3 region has the DNA TGTGCCTGGAGTATGGACGGATACACGAATTCACCCCTCCACTTT.

This chain connects TRBV25-1 to TRBJ2-5; D is perhaps TRBD2 (7 bases). V shed 6 bases and J shed 2 bases, with 13 bases lying between them. This CDR3 is 14 amino acids long. CDR1 MGHDK and CDR2 SYGVNS come from the germline V gene. In DNA form, the CDR3 reads TGTGCCAGCAGGAGGGGAGGGGGTCAAGAGACCCAGTACTTC. Encoded protein: CASRRGGGQETQYF.

The V call is TRBV10-2, the J call TRBJ1-5, with TRBD1 as a possible D gene (5 bases). Germline V gene lookup returns CDR1 WSHSY and CDR2 SAAADI. V lost 3 bases and J lost 2, with 14 bases in between. This CDR3 has 16 amino acids. CDR3 nucleotide sequence: TGCGCCAGCAGTGAAGGGGCGGTTTTGGGCAATCAGCCCCAGCATTTT. Its protein is CASSEGAVLGNQPQHF.

Concerning this clone itself: In the same sample, other DNA sequences code for this CDR3. This CDR3 reads CASSDPYEQYF. CDR3 nucleotides: TGTGCCAGCAGTGATCCCTACGAGCAGTACTTC. The chain couples TRBV2 to TRBJ2-7; D is unresolved. The CDR3 is made up of 11 amino acids. Germline V gene data show CDR1 as SNHLY and CDR2 as FYNNEI. Trimming shortened V by 3 bases and J by 2 bases, and 2 bases separated the two germline ends.

The chain is built from TRBV5-5 and TRBJ1-1; D is perhaps TRBD1 (6 bases). There are 12 residues in the CDR3. The V and J ends lost 4 bases and 5 bases respectively, with 9 bases between them. Germline V gene sequence: CDR1 SGHKS, CDR2 YYEKEE (reference sequence). The CDR3 DNA reads TGTGCCAGCAGCAGGAGGGGGACTGAAGCTTTCTTT. This encodes CASSRRGTEAFF.

The chain employs TRBV9 and TRBJ2-3; 12 bases line up with TRBD2. CDR3 length: 16 residues. V lost 2 bases and J lost 2; bases outside the gene matches: 3. Germline loops: CDR1 SGDLS, CDR2 YYNGEE. The CDR3 here is CASSVTSGGITDTQYF. CDR3 coding DNA: TGTGCCAGCAGCGTGACTAGCGGGGGTATCACAGATACGCAGTATTTT.

The chain links TRBV4-1 to TRBJ2-5, with 7 bases aligning to TRBD2. The CDR3 has 15 residues. CDR1 and CDR2 (germline): MGHRA, YSYEKL. The V gene end was trimmed by 0 bases and the J gene end by 6 bases; junction bases not matched to a gene: 7. CDR3 in DNA: TGCGCCAGCAGCCAAGACCCCGGACTAGAGAAGACCCAGTACTTC. It translates to CASSQDPGLEKTQYF.

V gene TRBV19 combines with J gene TRBJ1-5; the match to TRBD1 covers 10 bases. The V gene end was trimmed by 5 bases and the J gene end by 4 bases; junction bases not matched to a gene: 8. Germline CDR1 is LNHDA and CDR2 is SQIVND (reference sequence). CDR3 length: 16 amino acids. This chain's CDR3 is CASSPRDRGGNQPQHF. DNA of the CDR3: TGTGCCAGTAGTCCACGGGACAGGGGAGGTAATCAGCCCCAGCATTTT.

The chain combines TRBV6-6 with TRBJ2-3; no clear D gene. The V gene lost 7 bases and the J gene lost 0 bases, with 8 bases spanning the gap. Germline CDR1 and CDR2: MNHNY and SVGAGI (reference sequence). CDR3 length equals 13 residues. The CDR3 sequence: CASTRTSTDTQYF. The CDR3 nucleotides are TGTGCCAGCACCCGGACGAGCACAGATACGCAGTATTTT.

The chain links TRBV5-1 to TRBJ2-3, with 7 bases identical to TRBD1. V shed 4 bases and J 4 bases; nucleotides not matched to a gene: 15. CDR1 is SGHRS and CDR2 is YFSETQ in the germline V gene. This CDR3 has 17 amino acids. The CDR3 here is CASSLDGGQKLADTQYF. As DNA, the CDR3 is TGCGCCAGCAGCCTAGATGGGGGACAGAAATTAGCAGATACGCAGTATTTT. The entire variable domain, with the rest obtained from reference TRBV5-1 and TRBJ2-3, is as follows: KAGVTQTPRYLIKTRGQQVTLSCSPISGHRSVSWYQQTPGQGLQFLFEYFSETQRNKGNFPGRFSGRQFSNSRSEMNVSTLELGDSALYLCASSLDGGQKLADTQYFGPGTRLTVL.

This chain uses TRBV6-1 with TRBJ1-6; perhaps TRBD1 as D (5 bases). Germline V gene lookup returns CDR1 MNHNS and CDR2 SASEGT. The germline V and J ends were trimmed by 4 bases and 8 bases, with 18 bases remaining between them. The CDR3 sequence is 16 residues long. CDR3 sequence: CASSAAAGRWDSPLHF. The CDR3 nucleotides are TGTGCCAGCAGTGCTGCGGCAGGGCGTTGGGATTCACCCCTCCACTTT.